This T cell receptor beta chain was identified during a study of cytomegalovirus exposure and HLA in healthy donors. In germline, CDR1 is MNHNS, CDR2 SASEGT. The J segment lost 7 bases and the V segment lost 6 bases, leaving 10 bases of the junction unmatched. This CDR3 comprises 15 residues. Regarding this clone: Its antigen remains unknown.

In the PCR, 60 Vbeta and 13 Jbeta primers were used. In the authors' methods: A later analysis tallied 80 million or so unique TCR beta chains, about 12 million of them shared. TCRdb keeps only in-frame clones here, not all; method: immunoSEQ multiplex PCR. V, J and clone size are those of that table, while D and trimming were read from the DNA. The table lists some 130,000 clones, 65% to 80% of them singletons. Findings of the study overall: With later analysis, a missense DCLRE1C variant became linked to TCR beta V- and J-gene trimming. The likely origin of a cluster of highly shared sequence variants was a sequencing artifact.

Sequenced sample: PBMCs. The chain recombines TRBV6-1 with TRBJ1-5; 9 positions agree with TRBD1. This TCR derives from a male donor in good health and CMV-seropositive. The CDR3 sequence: CASRETGGARQPQHF. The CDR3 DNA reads TGTGCCAGCAGGGAAACAGGGGGCGCGAGGCAGCCCCAGCATTTT.